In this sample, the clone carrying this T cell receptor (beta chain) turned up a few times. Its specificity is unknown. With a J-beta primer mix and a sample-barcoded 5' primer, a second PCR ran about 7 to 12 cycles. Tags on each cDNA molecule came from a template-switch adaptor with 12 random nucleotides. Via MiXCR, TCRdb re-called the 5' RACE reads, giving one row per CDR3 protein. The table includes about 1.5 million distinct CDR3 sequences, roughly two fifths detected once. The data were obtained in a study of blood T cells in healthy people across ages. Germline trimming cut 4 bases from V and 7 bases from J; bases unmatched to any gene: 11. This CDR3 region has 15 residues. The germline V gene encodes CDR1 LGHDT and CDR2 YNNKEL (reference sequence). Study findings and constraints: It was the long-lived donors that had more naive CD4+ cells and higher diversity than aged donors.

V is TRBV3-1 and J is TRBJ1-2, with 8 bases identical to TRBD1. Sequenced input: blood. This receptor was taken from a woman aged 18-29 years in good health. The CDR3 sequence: CASSLGAGGHRGYTF. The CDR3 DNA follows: TGTGCCAGCAGCCTCGGGGCAGGGGGCCACCGTGGCTACACCTTC.